This is a list of T cell receptor beta chains from one sample in a study of blood T cells in healthy people across ages. TCRdb re-derived calls from the 5' RACE reads in MiXCR, one entry per CDR3 protein. The sample has more than 700,000 distinct CDR3 sequences, roughly 50% seen once. Sequenced sample: blood. The receptors stem from a man older than 75 in good health. CDR3s include the opening cysteine and the closing phenylalanine or tryptophan. Fields, in order: clone size, D gene, V gene, J gene, CDR3 DNA, CDR3 protein. A D gene is named only where the DNA matches it firmly. Part of the rows lack a size; the others show once, few, many or a class for expanded clones.

>.|.|TRBV27|TRBJ2-5
TGTGCCAGCAGTTCGTCGTTTTTAGCTGGGACCCAGTACTTC
CASSSSFLAGTQYF
>once|.|TRBV7-2|TRBJ2-5
TGTGCCAGCAGCTTAGTCCCTAACTTGGGCCAAGAGACCCAGTACTTC
CASSLVPNLGQETQYF
>.|TRBD2|TRBV12-3/TRBV12-4|TRBJ2-7
TGTGCCAGCAGTGCAAGGACTAGCGGCTACGAGCAGTACTTC
CASSARTSGYEQYF
>once|.|TRBV6-5|TRBJ2-7
TGTGCCAGCAGTGGGGTGGGGACCAAACCCTACGAGCAGTACTTC
CASSGVGTKPYEQYF
>.|.|TRBV20-1|TRBJ2-5
TGCAGTGCTAGAGATCTGGGTCGGCAAGAGACCCAGTACTTC
CSARDLGRQETQYF
>.|.|TRBV20-1|TRBJ2-7
TGCAGTGCGAGATACTACGGGGTTCGCTACGAGCAGTACTTC
CSARYYGVRYEQYF
>.|.|TRBV20-1|TRBJ2-5
TGCAGTGCTAGGATTTTCCGGGACGGCGGGGAGCAGACCCAGTACTTC
CSARIFRDGGEQTQYF
>.|TRBD1|TRBV11-2|TRBJ1-6
TGTGCCAGCAGACGCCCCGGGACAGGGAATTCACCCCTCCACTTT
CASRRPGTGNSPLHF
>.|TRBD2|TRBV6-5|TRBJ2-5
TGTGCCAGCAGTTACTCGGGTCGGGGGAGGGCCTTTGAGACCCAGTACTTC
CASSYSGRGRAFETQYF
>once|TRBD2|TRBV24-1|TRBJ2-5
TGTGCCACCAGTGATTTTCCCACTAGCGGGGCGCAAGAGACCCAGTACTTC
CATSDFPTSGAQETQYF
>.|.|TRBV12-3/TRBV12-4|TRBJ2-1
TGTGCCAGCACCAGTAGTGGTGAGCAGTTCTTC
CASTSSGEQFF
>.|.|TRBV9|TRBJ2-3
TGTGCCAGCAGCCCCAGTGGAGGTTCCACAGATACGCAGTATTTT
CASSPSGGSTDTQYF
>.|TRBD1|TRBV5-1|TRBJ2-5
TGCGCCAGCAGCTCTACAGGGGGCATGGAGACCCAGTACTTC
CASSSTGGMETQYF
>.|TRBD1|TRBV5-1|TRBJ2-5
TGCGCCAGCAGCTTGGGCGGAGGACAGGGTCAGGAGACCCAGTACTTC
CASSLGGGQGQETQYF
>.|.|TRBV6-6|TRBJ1-6
TGTGCCAGCAGTTACTCGTCGGTCATCAGGGGCGATTCACCCCTCCACTTT
CASSYSSVIRGDSPLHF
>.|TRBD2|TRBV12-3/TRBV12-4|TRBJ2-3
TGTGCCAGCACTCCACACTCCGGGACTAGCGGACAAGTGGGGGGTGGATACGCGTATTTT
CASTPHSGTSGQVGGGYAYF
>.|.|TRBV9|TRBJ1-1
TGTGCCAGCAGCGTAGGGGGGGAACCGGACACTGAAGCTTTCTTT
CASSVGGEPDTEAFF
>.|TRBD1|TRBV25-1|TRBJ1-4
TGTGCCAGCACTGACTCGGGACAGGGTCATGAAAAACTGTTTTTT
CASTDSGQGHEKLFF
>.|.|TRBV24-1|TRBJ2-7
TGTGCCACCAGAAGTGATGACCTACCCTACGAGCAGTACTTC
CATRSDDLPYEQYF
>few|TRBD2|TRBV20-1|TRBJ2-1
TGCAGTGTTCGACTAGCGGGGACCTACAATGAGCAGTTCTTC
CSVRLAGTYNEQFF
>once|.|TRBV29-1|TRBJ1-5
TGCAGCGTTCGACGGGGCAATCAGCCCCAGCATTTT
CSVRRGNQPQHF
>.|.|TRBV28|TRBJ2-7
TGTGCCAGCAGTTCGTCCTACTACGAGCAGTACTTC
CASSSSYYEQYF
>.|.|TRBV12-3/TRBV12-4|TRBJ2-5
TGTGCCAGCAGTTTAGGGGGGGTCCAGACCCAGTACTTC
CASSLGGVQTQYF
>few|.|TRBV15|TRBJ2-7
TGTGCCACCAGCAGTGACATCCAGGGCATGACCGAGCAGTACTTC
CATSSDIQGMTEQYF
>.|.|TRBV4-2|TRBJ2-2
TGTGCCAGCAGCCAAGAAATCAGCGGGAACACCGGGGAGCTGTTTTTT
CASSQEISGNTGELFF
>.|TRBD1|TRBV5-1|TRBJ2-1
TGCGCCAGCGGAGAGCAGGGGGCGAGGAATGAGCAGTTCTTC
CASGEQGARNEQFF
>.|.|TRBV9|TRBJ2-6
TGTGCCAGCAGTTTTGAGGGGCCTGGGGCCAACGTCCCGACTTTC
CASSFEGPGANVPTF
>.|.|TRBV27|TRBJ2-7
TGTGCCAGCAGTTCGTCCTGGCAGGGAGAAGAGCAGTACTTC
CASSSSWQGEEQYF
>.|.|TRBV4-2|TRBJ2-2
TGTGCCAGCAGCCAAGATCTTGCTAGTATCACCGGGGAGCAGTTTTTT
CASSQDLASITGEQFF
>few|.|TRBV9|TRBJ2-5
TGTGCCAGCAGCGGAGAAGGGAGTGGGACCCAGTACTTC
CASSGEGSGTQYF
>few|.|TRBV20-1|TRBJ2-6
TGCAGTGCTACAACCCTTTCCCCTGGGGCCAACGTCCTGACTTTC
CSATTLSPGANVLTF
>few|TRBD2|TRBV6-1|TRBJ2-7
TGTGCCAGCAGTGAATGGGTGTCGCTAGCGGGAACCTACGAGCAGTACTTC
CASSEWVSLAGTYEQYF
>.|.|TRBV24-1|TRBJ2-6
TGTGCCGCCTCCCACTCTGGGGCCAACGTCCTGACTTTC
CAASHSGANVLTF
>.|.|TRBV18|TRBJ1-1
TGTGCCAGCTCCCCTAAGGCGGGGCAGGGGAGTGAAGCTTTCTTT
CASSPKAGQGSEAFF